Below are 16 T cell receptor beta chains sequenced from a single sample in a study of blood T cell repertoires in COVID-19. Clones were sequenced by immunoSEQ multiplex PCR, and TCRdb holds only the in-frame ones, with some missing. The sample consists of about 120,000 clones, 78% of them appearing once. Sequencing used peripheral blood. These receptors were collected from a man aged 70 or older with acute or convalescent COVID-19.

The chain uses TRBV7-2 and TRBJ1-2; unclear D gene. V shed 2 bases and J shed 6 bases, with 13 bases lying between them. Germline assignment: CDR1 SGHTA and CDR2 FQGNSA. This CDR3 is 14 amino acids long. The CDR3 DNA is TGTGCCAGCAGCTTAATCCTCGAGGGCCATGGCTACACCTTC. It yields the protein CASSLILEGHGYTF.

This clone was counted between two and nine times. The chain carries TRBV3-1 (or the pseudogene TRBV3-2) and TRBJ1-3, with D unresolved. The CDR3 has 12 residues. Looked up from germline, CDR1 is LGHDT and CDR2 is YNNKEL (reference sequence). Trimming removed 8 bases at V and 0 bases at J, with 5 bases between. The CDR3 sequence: CASGSSGNTIYF. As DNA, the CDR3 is TGTGCCAGCGGCAGCTCTGGAAACACCATATATTTT.

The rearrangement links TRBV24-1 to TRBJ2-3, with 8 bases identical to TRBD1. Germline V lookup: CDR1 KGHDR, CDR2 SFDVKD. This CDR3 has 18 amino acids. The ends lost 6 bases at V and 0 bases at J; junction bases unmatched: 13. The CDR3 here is CATSSYGDRSTSTDTQYF. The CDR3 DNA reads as TGTGCCACCAGTTCCTACGGGGACAGGAGTACTAGCACAGATACGCAGTATTTT.

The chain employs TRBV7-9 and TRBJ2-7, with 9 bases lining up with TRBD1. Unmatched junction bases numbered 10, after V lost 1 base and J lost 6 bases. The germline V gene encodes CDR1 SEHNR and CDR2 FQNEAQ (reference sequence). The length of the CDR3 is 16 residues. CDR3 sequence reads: CASSLGPGQGRTEQYF. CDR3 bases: TGTGCCAGCAGCTTAGGACCGGGACAGGGTAGAACCGAGCAGTACTTC.

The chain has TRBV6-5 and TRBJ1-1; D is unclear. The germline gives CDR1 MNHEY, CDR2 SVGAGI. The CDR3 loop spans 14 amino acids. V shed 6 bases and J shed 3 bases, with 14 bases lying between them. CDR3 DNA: TGTGCCAGCAGAGGGAGCACCATTTACACTGAAGCTTTCTTT. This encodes CASRGSTIYTEAFF.

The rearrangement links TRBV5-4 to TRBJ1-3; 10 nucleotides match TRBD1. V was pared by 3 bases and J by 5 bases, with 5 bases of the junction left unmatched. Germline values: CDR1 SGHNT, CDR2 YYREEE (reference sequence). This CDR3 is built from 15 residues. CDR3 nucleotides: TGTGCCAGCAGCTCCGGACAGGGGGTCCGAAACACCATATATTTT. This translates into CASSSGQGVRNTIYF. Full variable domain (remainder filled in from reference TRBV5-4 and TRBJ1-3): ETGVTQSPTHLIKTRGQQVTLRCSSQSGHNTVSWYQQALGQGPQFIFQYYREEENGRGNFPPRFSGLQFPNYSSELNVNALELDDSALYLCASSSGQGVRNTIYFGEGSWLTVV.

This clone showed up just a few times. CDR3 sequence: CSVLEGGITGELFF. The CDR3 region has the DNA TGCAGCGTTTTGGAAGGGGGAATCACCGGGGAGCTGTTTTTT. This chain joins TRBV29-1 and TRBJ2-2, with D possibly matching TRBD1 (6 bases). Germline values: CDR1 SQVTM, CDR2 ANQGSEA. The CDR3 is made up of 14 amino acids. V was clipped by 5 bases and J by 4 bases, with 14 bases between them.

CDR3 sequence reads: CASSQEPGISGNTIYF. The DNA of the CDR3 is TGTGCCAGCAGCCAAGAGCCAGGGATCTCTGGAAACACCATATATTTT. The V call is TRBV3-1 (or the pseudogene TRBV3-2), the J call TRBJ1-3; D is possibly TRBD1 (5 bases). This CDR3 comprises 16 residues. The V gene lost 0 bases and the J gene lost 0 bases, with 9 bases spanning the gap. Per the germline V gene, CDR1 is LGHDT and CDR2 is YNNKEL (reference sequence).

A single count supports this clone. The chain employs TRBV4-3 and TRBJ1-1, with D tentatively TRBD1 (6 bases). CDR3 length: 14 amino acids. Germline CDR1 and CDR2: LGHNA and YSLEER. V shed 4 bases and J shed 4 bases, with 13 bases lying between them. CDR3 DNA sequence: TGCGCCAGCAGCCCCAGGGGCTTTGGCACTGAAGCTTTCTTT. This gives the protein CASSPRGFGTEAFF.

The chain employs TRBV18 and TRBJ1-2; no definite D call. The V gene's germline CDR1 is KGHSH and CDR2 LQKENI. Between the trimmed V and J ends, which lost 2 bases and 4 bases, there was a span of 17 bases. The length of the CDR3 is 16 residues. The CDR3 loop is CASSPGSGRPSYGYTF. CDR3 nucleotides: TGTGCCAGCTCACCAGGGAGTGGACGTCCCTCCTATGGCTACACCTTC.

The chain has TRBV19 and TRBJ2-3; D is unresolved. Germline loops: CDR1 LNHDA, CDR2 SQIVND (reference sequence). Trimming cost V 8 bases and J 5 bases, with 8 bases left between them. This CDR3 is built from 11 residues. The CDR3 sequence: CASPRGDTQYF. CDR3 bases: TGTGCCAGTCCCAGAGGAGATACGCAGTATTTT.

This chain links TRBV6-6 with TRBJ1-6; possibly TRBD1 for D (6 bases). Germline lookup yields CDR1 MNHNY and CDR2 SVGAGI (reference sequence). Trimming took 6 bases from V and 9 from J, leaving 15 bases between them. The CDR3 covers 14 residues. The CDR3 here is CASSLRGEGSPLHF. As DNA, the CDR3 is TGTGCCAGCAGCCTCAGGGGTGAAGGTTCACCCCTCCACTTT.

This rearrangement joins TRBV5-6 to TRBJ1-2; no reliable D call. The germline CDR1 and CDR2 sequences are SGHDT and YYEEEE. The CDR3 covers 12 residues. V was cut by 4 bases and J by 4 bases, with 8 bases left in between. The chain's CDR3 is CASSALSYGYTF. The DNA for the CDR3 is TGTGCCAGCAGCGCACTTAGCTATGGCTACACCTTC.

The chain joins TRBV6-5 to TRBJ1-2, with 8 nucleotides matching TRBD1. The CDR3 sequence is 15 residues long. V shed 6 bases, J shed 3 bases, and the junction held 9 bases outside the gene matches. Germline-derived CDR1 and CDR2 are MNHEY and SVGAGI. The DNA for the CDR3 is TGTGCCAGCAGGGGACTACAGGGGGTTGACTATGGCTACACCTTC. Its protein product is CASRGLQGVDYGYTF.

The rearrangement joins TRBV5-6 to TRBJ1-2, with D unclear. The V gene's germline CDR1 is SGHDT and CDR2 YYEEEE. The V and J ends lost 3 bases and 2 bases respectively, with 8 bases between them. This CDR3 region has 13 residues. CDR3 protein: CASSYPGNYGYTF. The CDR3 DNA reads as TGTGCCAGCAGCTACCCGGGGAACTATGGCTACACCTTC.

The CDR3 region has the DNA TGTGCCAGCTCACCTGGACTCACGGGGGCTAACTATGGCTACACCTTC. It yields the protein CASSPGLTGANYGYTF. The chain joins TRBV18 to TRBJ1-2, with a weak D call TRBD1 (5 bases). This CDR3 has 16 amino acids. Germline CDR1 KGHSH, CDR2 LQKENI. V lost 3 bases and J lost 0, with 14 bases in between. Complete variable domain (other parts from reference TRBV18 and TRBJ1-2): NAGVMQNPRHLVRRRGQEARLRCSPMKGHSHVYWYRQLPEEGLKFMVYLQKENIIDESGMPKERFSAEFPKEGPSILRIQQVVRGDSAAYFCASSPGLTGANYGYTFGSGTRLTVV.